Below are 25 T cell receptor beta chains sequenced from a single sample in a study of blood T cell repertoires in COVID-19. TCRdb's copy holds only in-frame clones and misses some; the assay was immunoSEQ multiplex PCR. The data show about 28,000 clones, around 90% seen once. Source material: peripheral blood. These receptors came from a man aged 60 to 69 with COVID-19, enrolled during active disease.

This sequence joins TRBV13 and TRBJ2-7; 10 bases align to TRBD2. The CDR3 covers 14 residues. J gave up 5 bases and V 6 bases, and 7 bases lay outside the gene matches. From germline, CDR1 is PRHDT and CDR2 FYEKMQ (reference sequence). This CDR3 reads CASRASGSGHEQYF. As DNA, the CDR3 is TGTGCCAGCAGGGCTAGCGGGAGTGGCCACGAGCAGTACTTC.

The chain carries TRBV19 and TRBJ2-7; D not resolved. V was shortened by 4 bases and J by 4 bases, with 17 bases between the two germline ends. CDR1 LNHDA and CDR2 SQIVND come from the germline V gene (reference sequence). The CDR3 has 15 amino acids. The DNA for the CDR3 is TGTGCCAGTAGTACGGGTAGCTGGAGTGGATACGAGCAGTACTTC. Amino acid sequence: CASSTGSWSGYEQYF.

The V gene is TRBV30, the J gene TRBJ1-1; D unclear. V was trimmed by 3 bases and J by 11 bases, leaving 13 bases between them. CDR3 length equals 11 residues. Germline CDR1 reads GTSNPN; CDR2 reads SVGIG (reference sequence). The CDR3 coding sequence is TGTGCCTGGAGACTAACCCGAGACGCTTTCTTT. Translating it yields CAWRLTRDAFF.

This chain uses TRBV28 with TRBJ1-2, with TRBD1 matching over 8 bases. This CDR3 has 14 residues. Germline V gene lookup returns CDR1 MDHEN and CDR2 SYDVKM. Unmatched junction bases numbered 5, after V lost 6 bases and J lost 2 bases. The CDR3, as DNA: TGTGCCAGCAGATTAGACAGGGGAAACTATGGCTACACCTTC. Translating it yields CASRLDRGNYGYTF.

In this sample, this clone turned up once. The J gene is TRBJ2-3, the V gene TRBV5-4; D not resolved. Trimming removed 1 base at V and 6 bases at J, with 6 bases between. This CDR3 is built from 12 residues. Germline V gene lookup returns CDR1 SGHNT and CDR2 YYREEE (reference sequence). In nucleotides, the CDR3 is TGTGCCAGCAGCTTGTTCGCGGATACGCAGTATTTT. Translated: CASSLFADTQYF.

The rearrangement uses TRBV5-6 and TRBJ1-3; D is perhaps TRBD1 (6 bases). V lost 3 bases, J lost 3 bases, and 16 bases lay in between. This CDR3 region has 16 residues. The germline V gene encodes CDR1 SGHDT and CDR2 YYEEEE. The CDR3: CASSSLPRGSGNTIYF. In nucleotides, the CDR3 is TGTGCCAGCAGCTCACTACCCAGGGGCAGTGGAAACACCATATATTTT.

This clone was found once. The gene calls are TRBV27 and TRBJ1-5; tentative D call: TRBD1 (6 bases). Germline V gene data show CDR1 as MNHEY and CDR2 as SMNVEV (reference sequence). This CDR3 has 18 residues. V dropped 6 bases and J dropped 3 bases, with 24 bases sitting between them. The CDR3 region is CASSRFDRSIFSNQPQHF. CDR3 sequence (DNA): TGTGCCAGCAGCCGCTTCGACAGGTCTATTTTTTCCAATCAGCCCCAGCATTTT.

The genes are TRBV27 and TRBJ2-3, with D perhaps matching TRBD2 (6 bases). The CDR3 has 14 amino acids. Trimming took 7 bases from V and 2 from J, leaving 13 bases between them. Germline V lookup: CDR1 MNHEY, CDR2 SMNVEV (reference sequence). For the CDR3, the DNA is TGTGCCAGCACCGGGCGGGGATTCACAGATACGCAGTATTTT. It yields the protein CASTGRGFTDTQYF.

This clone was seen just once. The chain combines TRBV5-1 with TRBJ2-7, with D possibly TRBD1 on 6 matching bases. The CDR3 runs 20 residues. CDR1 is SGHRS, CDR2 YFSETQ, per germline. Trimming pared 0 bases from V and 1 base from J, leaving 26 bases between. For the CDR3, the DNA is TGCGCCAGCAGCTTGGGACTGCATTTTACTTTGACAGGAGAATCCTACGAGCAGTACTTC. Translated, it gives CASSLGLHFTLTGESYEQYF.

This CDR3 is CASSETVSSSGANVLTF. CDR3 sequence (DNA): TGTGCCAGCAGTGAGACAGTTTCAAGCTCTGGGGCCAACGTCCTGACTTTC. This rearrangement joins TRBV6-4 to TRBJ2-6; tentatively, D is TRBD1 (5 bases). V lost 3 bases and J 0 bases, leaving 12 bases between the germline ends. Germline loops: CDR1 MRHNA, CDR2 SNTAGT. The CDR3 extends over 17 amino acids.

The chain recombines TRBV2 with TRBJ2-7, with 10 bases identical to TRBD2. The CDR3 loop spans 15 amino acids. Trimming cost V 1 base and J 8 bases; bases outside gene matches: 8. Germline loops: CDR1 SNHLY, CDR2 FYNNEI. The CDR3 region is CASSEGAGGQEKQYF. CDR3 nucleotides: TGTGCCAGCAGTGAAGGAGCGGGAGGGCAAGAGAAGCAGTACTTC. Filled out from reference TRBV2 and TRBJ2-7, the complete variable domain reads EPEVTQTPSHQVTQMGQEVILRCVPISNHLYFYWYRQILGQKVEFLVSFYNNEISEKSEIFDDQFSVERPDGSNFTLKIRSTKLEDSAMYFCASSEGAGGQEKQYFGPGTRLTVT.

V and J are TRBV5-1 and TRBJ2-1; the match to TRBD2 covers 9 bases. The CDR3 consists of 16 residues. The V segment lost 0 bases and the J segment 8 bases; nucleotides outside the gene matches: 9. Germline CDR1 is SGHRS and CDR2 is YFSETQ. The CDR3 sequence: CASSLAFAGGLDEQFF. CDR3 nucleotide sequence: TGCGCCAGCAGCTTGGCCTTTGCGGGAGGGCTAGATGAGCAGTTCTTC.

The V call is TRBV7-9, the J call TRBJ1-6, with 9 bases identical to TRBD1. CDR3 length: 15 residues. Germline values: CDR1 SEHNR, CDR2 FQNEAQ (reference sequence). Losses at the gene ends were 2 bases for V and 15 bases for J; bases not matched to a gene: 11. In nucleotides, the CDR3 is TGTGCCAGCAGCTTAACGGACAGGGGCCCGGTACTCCTCCACTTT. Its protein product is CASSLTDRGPVLLHF.

This clone was observed a single time. The V call is TRBV3-1 (or the pseudogene TRBV3-2), the J call TRBJ1-6; 7 bases agree with TRBD1. CDR3 length equals 14 residues. V trimming: 3 bases; J trimming: 10 bases; junction bases outside the gene matches: 6. Germline CDR1 reads LGHDT; CDR2 reads YNNKEL (reference sequence). CDR3 in amino acids: CASSHSQGQSPLHF. The CDR3 bases are TGTGCCAGCAGCCACTCCCAGGGACAGTCACCCCTCCACTTT.

The rearrangement uses TRBV30 and TRBJ1-1, with D unclear. Germline V gene data show CDR1 as GTSNPN and CDR2 as SVGIG (reference sequence). V gave up 1 base and J gave up 6 bases, with 12 bases separating them. The CDR3 has 13 residues. In DNA form, the CDR3 reads TGTGCCTGGAGTGCGCACATAACCCCTGAAGCTTTCTTT. Translation gives CAWSAHITPEAFF.

The chain links TRBV5-1 to TRBJ1-4; 8 bases are a match to TRBD1. Looked up from germline, CDR1 is SGHRS and CDR2 is YFSETQ. V lost 5 bases, J lost 8 bases, and 8 bases stayed unmatched. The CDR3 sequence is 14 residues long. The DNA of the CDR3 is TGCGCCAGCAGGGACGACAGGGGCGACGAAAAACTGTTTTTT. It codes for CASRDDRGDEKLFF.

V usage is TRBV6-5 and J usage is TRBJ1-5; 8 bases are shared with TRBD1. The CDR3 runs to 14 residues. J lost 1 base, V lost 8 bases, and 4 bases had no gene match. Germline CDR1 and CDR2: MNHEY and SVGAGI. The CDR3 spells CASRQGQSNQPQHF. CDR3 DNA: TGTGCCAGCCGACAGGGGCAAAGCAATCAGCCCCAGCATTTT.

In this sample, this clone turned up once. The V gene is TRBV19, the J gene TRBJ1-5, with 7 bases matching TRBD1. V was clipped by 7 bases and J by 6 bases; unmatched bases: 6. The CDR3 is 13 residues long. Germline V gene lookup returns CDR1 LNHDA and CDR2 SQIVND (reference sequence). The CDR3 here is CASTRDRAQPQHF. The DNA for the CDR3 is TGTGCCAGTACCCGTGACAGGGCTCAGCCCCAGCATTTT.

The chain carries TRBV9 and TRBJ2-1; TRBD2 aligns across 9 bases. The CDR3 length is 16 residues. J lost 4 bases, V lost 0 bases, and 5 bases had no gene match. Germline-derived CDR1 and CDR2 are SGDLS and YYNGEE. The CDR3 spells CASSVGAGGVYNEQFF. In DNA, the CDR3 is TGTGCCAGCAGCGTAGGAGCGGGAGGAGTATACAATGAGCAGTTCTTC.

The V call is TRBV10-3, the J call TRBJ2-7; 9 nucleotides line up with TRBD1. The CDR3 extends over 15 amino acids. V gave up 6 bases and J gave up 3 bases; unmatched junction bases: 9. Looked up from germline, CDR1 is ENHRY and CDR2 is SYGVKD. In DNA form, the CDR3 reads TGTGCCATCAGCGGTACCGGGACAGGGTACTACGAGCAGTACTTC. Protein sequence: CAISGTGTGYYEQYF.

This clone has only a few counts. J is TRBJ1-2 and V is TRBV9; 11 nucleotides match TRBD1. The CDR3 loop spans 15 amino acids. V shed 3 bases and J 6 bases; nucleotides not matched to a gene: 7. Per germline, CDR1 SGDLS and CDR2 YYNGEE. The CDR3 DNA sequence: TGTGCCAGCAGCGCCCCCGGGACAGGGGGTGATGGCTACACCTTC. It specifies CASSAPGTGGDGYTF.

The chain carries TRBV4-1 and TRBJ1-5, with TRBD1 matching over 7 bases. The ends lost 4 bases at V and 8 bases at J; junction bases unmatched: 17. From germline, CDR1 is MGHRA and CDR2 YSYEKL. This CDR3 is 17 amino acids long. The CDR3 coding sequence is TGCGCCAGCAGCCTAAATCCGGACAGGCCGCTGGGCGAGCCCCAGCATTTT. Its translation: CASSLNPDRPLGEPQHF.

The chain joins TRBV6-5 to TRBJ2-5, with TRBD2 matching 9 bases. The CDR3 is 14 residues long. Trimming removed 10 bases from V and 5 bases from J; junction bases left unmatched: 11. CDR1 is MNHEY and CDR2 is SVGAGI in the germline V gene. The DNA of the CDR3 is TGTGCCACCACTGGGCTAGCGGGAACGGAGACCCAGTACTTC. Its protein product is CATTGLAGTETQYF.

The count of this clone is one. This rearrangement joins TRBV28 to TRBJ1-5; 7 nucleotides agree with TRBD1. Trimming took 6 bases from V and 2 from J; bases not matched to a gene: 7. The germline gives CDR1 MDHEN, CDR2 SYDVKM. There are 15 residues in the CDR3. CDR3 bases: TGTGCCAGCAGGATATCCGGGACAGGCAATCAGCCCCAGCATTTT. Residues: CASRISGTGNQPQHF.

This clone has a handful of counts. The chain is built from TRBV29-1 and TRBJ2-7; 9 nucleotides align to TRBD2. This CDR3 has 13 residues. Germline lookup yields CDR1 SQVTM and CDR2 ANQGSEA. Losses at the gene ends were 6 bases for V and 9 bases for J; bases not matched to a gene: 12. Written as DNA, the CDR3 is TGCAGCGTCTCGGGTTGGCGGGAGGGAGGGCAGTACTTC. Encoded protein: CSVSGWREGGQYF.